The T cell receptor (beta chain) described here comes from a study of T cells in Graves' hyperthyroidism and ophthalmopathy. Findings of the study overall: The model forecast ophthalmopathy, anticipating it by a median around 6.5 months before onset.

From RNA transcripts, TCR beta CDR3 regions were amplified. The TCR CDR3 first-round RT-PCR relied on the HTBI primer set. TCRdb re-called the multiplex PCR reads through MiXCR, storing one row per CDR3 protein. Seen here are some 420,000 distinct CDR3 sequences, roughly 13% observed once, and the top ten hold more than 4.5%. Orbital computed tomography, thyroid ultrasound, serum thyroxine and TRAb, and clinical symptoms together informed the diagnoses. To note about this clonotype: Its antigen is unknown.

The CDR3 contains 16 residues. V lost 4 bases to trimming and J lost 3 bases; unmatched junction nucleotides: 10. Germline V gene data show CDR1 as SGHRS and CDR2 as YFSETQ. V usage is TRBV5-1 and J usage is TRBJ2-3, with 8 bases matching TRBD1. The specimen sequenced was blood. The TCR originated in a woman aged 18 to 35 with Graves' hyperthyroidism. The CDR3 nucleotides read TGCGCCAGCAGCGCCCGGACAGGGTTATTAACAGATACGCAGTATTTT. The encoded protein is CASSARTGLLTDTQYF.